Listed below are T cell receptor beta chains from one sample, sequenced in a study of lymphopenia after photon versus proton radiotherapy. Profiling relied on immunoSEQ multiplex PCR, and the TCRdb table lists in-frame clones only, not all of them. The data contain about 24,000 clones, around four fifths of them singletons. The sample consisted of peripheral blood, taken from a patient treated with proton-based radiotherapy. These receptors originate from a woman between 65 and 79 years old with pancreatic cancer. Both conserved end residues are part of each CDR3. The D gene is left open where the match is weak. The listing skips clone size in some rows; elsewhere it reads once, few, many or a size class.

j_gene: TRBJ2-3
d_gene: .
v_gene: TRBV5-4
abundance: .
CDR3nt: TGTGCCAGCAGCTTGGAATCTAGCACAGATACGCAGTATTTT
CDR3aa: CASSLESSTDTQYF

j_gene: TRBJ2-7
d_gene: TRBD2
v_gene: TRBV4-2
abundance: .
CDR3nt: TGTGCCAGCAGCAAAGGTACTAGCGGAATCTACGAGCAGTACTTC
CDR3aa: CASSKGTSGIYEQYF

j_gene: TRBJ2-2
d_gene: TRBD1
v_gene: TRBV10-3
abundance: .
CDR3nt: TGTGCCATCAGTGGGGGACAGCAGCTCACCGGGGAGCTGTTTTTT
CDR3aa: CAISGGQQLTGELFF

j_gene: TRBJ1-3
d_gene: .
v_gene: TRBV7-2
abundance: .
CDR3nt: TGTGCCAGCAGCCCTGACAGTAACCTTGGAAACACCATATATTTT
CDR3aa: CASSPDSNLGNTIYF

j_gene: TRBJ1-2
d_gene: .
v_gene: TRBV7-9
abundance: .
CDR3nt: TGTGCCAGCAGCCATCCACGATATGGCTACACCTTC
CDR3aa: CASSHPRYGYTF

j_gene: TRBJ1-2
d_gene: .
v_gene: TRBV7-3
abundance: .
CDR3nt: TGTGCCAGCAGCTTGTCACAGGGAGGTGGCTACACCTTC
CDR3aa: CASSLSQGGGYTF

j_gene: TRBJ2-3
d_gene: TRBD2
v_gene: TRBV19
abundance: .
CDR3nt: TGTGCCAGTAGCCATAGGGTAGCGGGGACAGATACGCAGTATTTT
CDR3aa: CASSHRVAGTDTQYF

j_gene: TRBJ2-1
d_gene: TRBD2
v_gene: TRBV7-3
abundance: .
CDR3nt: TGTGCCAGCAGCTATATAGCGGGAGTTGGCAATGAGCAGTTCTTC
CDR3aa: CASSYIAGVGNEQFF

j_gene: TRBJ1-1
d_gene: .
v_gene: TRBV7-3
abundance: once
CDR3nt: TGTGCCAGCAGCTTTACAGGGACTAACACTGAAGCTTTCTTT
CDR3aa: CASSFTGTNTEAFF

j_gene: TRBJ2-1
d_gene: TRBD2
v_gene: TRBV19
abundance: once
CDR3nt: TGTGCCAGTAGTCTTAGCGGGAGTACGAATGAGCAGTTCTTC
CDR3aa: CASSLSGSTNEQFF

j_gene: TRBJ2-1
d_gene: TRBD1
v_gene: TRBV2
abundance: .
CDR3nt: TGTGCCAGCAGTGAGGCTAGACAGGGTGGAGAGCAGTTCTTC
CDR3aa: CASSEARQGGEQFF

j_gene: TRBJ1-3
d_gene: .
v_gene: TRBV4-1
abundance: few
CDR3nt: TGCGCCAGCAGCCTCATGGGGGACTCTGGAAACACCATATATTTT
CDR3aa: CASSLMGDSGNTIYF

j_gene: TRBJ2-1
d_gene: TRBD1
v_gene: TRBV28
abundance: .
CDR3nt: TGTGCCAGCAGCAAAGCAGGGGGCAAAGAGCAGTTCTTC
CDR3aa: CASSKAGGKEQFF

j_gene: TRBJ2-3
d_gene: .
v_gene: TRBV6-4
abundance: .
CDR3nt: TGTGCCAGCAGTGACTCAGGGGGGAGCACAGATACGCAGTATTTT
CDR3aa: CASSDSGGSTDTQYF

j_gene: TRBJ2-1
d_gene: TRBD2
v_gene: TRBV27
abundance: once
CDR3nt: TGTGCCAGCAGTTTCCTCAGGGTGGGGGCTAGCGGGAGTTTGGATGAGCAGTTCTTC
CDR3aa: CASSFLRVGASGSLDEQFF

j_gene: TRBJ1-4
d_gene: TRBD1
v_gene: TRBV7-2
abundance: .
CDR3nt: TGTGCCAGCAGCTTTGGGGGACAGACGAATGAAAAACTGTTTTTT
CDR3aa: CASSFGGQTNEKLFF

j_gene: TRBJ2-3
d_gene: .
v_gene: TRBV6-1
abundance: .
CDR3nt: TGTGCCAGCAGTGAAAAGGGTAGCGGCCCTAGGGCAGATACGCAGTATTTT
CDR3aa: CASSEKGSGPRADTQYF

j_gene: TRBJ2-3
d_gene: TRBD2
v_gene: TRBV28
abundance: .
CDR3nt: TGTGCCAGCAGTATGGGACTAGCGGGAGTTGGGCGTACGCAGTATTTT
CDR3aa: CASSMGLAGVGRTQYF

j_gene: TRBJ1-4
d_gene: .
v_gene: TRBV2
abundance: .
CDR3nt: TGTGCCAGCAGCCAATCGAGGGATGAAAAACTGTTTTTT
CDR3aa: CASSQSRDEKLFF

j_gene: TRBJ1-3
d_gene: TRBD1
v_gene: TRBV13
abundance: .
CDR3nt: TGTGCCAGCAGCGAACGCGGGACAGGCATGAGAAACACCATATATTTT
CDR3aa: CASSERGTGMRNTIYF

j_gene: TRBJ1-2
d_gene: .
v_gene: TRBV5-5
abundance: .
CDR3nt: TGTGCCAGCAGCCTGAACAGGGAAGCCCTCTATGGCTACACCTTC
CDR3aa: CASSLNREALYGYTF

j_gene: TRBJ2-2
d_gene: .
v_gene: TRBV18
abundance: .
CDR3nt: TGTGCCAGCTCAGAGGGAATCATGAACACCGGGGAGCTGTTTTTT
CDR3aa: CASSEGIMNTGELFF

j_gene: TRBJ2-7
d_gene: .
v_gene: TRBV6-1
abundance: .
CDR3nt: TGTGCCAGCAGAGTGCAGCAGACCTACGAGCAGTACTTC
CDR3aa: CASRVQQTYEQYF